Listed below are T cell receptor beta chains from one sample, sequenced in a study of early T cells in non-severe SARS-CoV-2 infection. Using its own MiXCR run on the 5' RACE reads, TCRdb lists one record per CDR3 protein. The data hold 90,000 to 120,000 distinct CDR3 sequences, with approximately 12% observed a single time. The sequencing sample was made of whole blood. These receptors all stem from an adult who was a healthcare worker with PCR-confirmed SARS-CoV-2 infection or an uninfected control (not recorded which). CDR3s include the opening cysteine and the closing phenylalanine or tryptophan. A D gene is named only where the DNA matches it firmly. Clone size is shown for a subset of rows, as once, few, many or a class of expanded clone.

j_call: TRBJ2-3
d_call: -
v_call: TRBV28
clone_size: -
cdr3_nt: TGTGCCAGCACCCGACTCAGTCATACGCAGTATTTT
cdr3_aa: CASTRLSHTQYF

j_call: TRBJ2-1
d_call: -
v_call: TRBV14
clone_size: many
cdr3_nt: TGTGCCAGCAGCCAAGAGGGTGATGAGCAGTTCTTC
cdr3_aa: CASSQEGDEQFF

j_call: TRBJ2-7
d_call: TRBD1
v_call: TRBV28
clone_size: -
cdr3_nt: TGTGCCAGCAGAATCTACAGGGGGCCTTCGTACGAGCAGTACTTC
cdr3_aa: CASRIYRGPSYEQYF

j_call: TRBJ1-4
d_call: -
v_call: TRBV4-1
clone_size: -
cdr3_nt: TGCGCCAGCAGCCAGTTACGGATAGAAAAACTGTTTTTT
cdr3_aa: CASSQLRIEKLFF

j_call: TRBJ1-1
d_call: TRBD1
v_call: TRBV12-3/TRBV12-4
clone_size: few
cdr3_nt: TGTGCCATCGCGACGGGACAGGGTTGGACTGAAGCTTTCTTT
cdr3_aa: CAIATGQGWTEAFF

j_call: TRBJ2-7
d_call: -
v_call: TRBV7-8
clone_size: many
cdr3_nt: TGTGCCAGCAGCTTAGATCTTATGGCAATGAGGCACTACGAGCAGTACTTC
cdr3_aa: CASSLDLMAMRHYEQYF

j_call: TRBJ2-1
d_call: TRBD2
v_call: TRBV27
clone_size: few
cdr3_nt: TGTGCCAGCGGCACTAGCGGAGCTAATGAGCAGTTCTTC
cdr3_aa: CASGTSGANEQFF

j_call: TRBJ2-1
d_call: TRBD2
v_call: TRBV10-2
clone_size: -
cdr3_nt: TGCGCCAGCAGTGAGTCGAGTTCACGCGGGACTATCTACAATGAGCAGTTCTTC
cdr3_aa: CASSESSSRGTIYNEQFF

j_call: TRBJ2-1
d_call: -
v_call: TRBV5-1
clone_size: many
cdr3_nt: TGCGCCAGCAGCTCGTCAGGGGGAGGGGATGAGCAGTTCTTC
cdr3_aa: CASSSSGGGDEQFF

j_call: TRBJ1-5
d_call: -
v_call: TRBV6-5
clone_size: -
cdr3_nt: TGTGCCAGCAGTTATCAGGCTCCCTACGAGGTTAATCAGCCCCAGCATTTT
cdr3_aa: CASSYQAPYEVNQPQHF

j_call: TRBJ2-1
d_call: -
v_call: TRBV12-3/TRBV12-4
clone_size: -
cdr3_nt: TGTGCCAGCAGCCTTCAGCGGGATGAGCAGTTCTTC
cdr3_aa: CASSLQRDEQFF

j_call: TRBJ2-3
d_call: TRBD2
v_call: TRBV28
clone_size: few
cdr3_nt: TGTGCCACGGGACTAGCGGGAGCTACGCAGTATTTT
cdr3_aa: CATGLAGATQYF

j_call: TRBJ2-3
d_call: -
v_call: TRBV29-1
clone_size: many
cdr3_nt: TGCAGCGTCCGAGCGGATGTCACAGATACGCAGTATTTT
cdr3_aa: CSVRADVTDTQYF

j_call: TRBJ2-7
d_call: -
v_call: TRBV28
clone_size: -
cdr3_nt: TGTGCCAGCAGTTTATATCTCGAGCAGTACTTC
cdr3_aa: CASSLYLEQYF

j_call: TRBJ2-3
d_call: -
v_call: TRBV5-6
clone_size: -
cdr3_nt: TGTGCCAGCAGCTACGCGTCGGATACGCAGTATTTT
cdr3_aa: CASSYASDTQYF

j_call: TRBJ2-1
d_call: -
v_call: TRBV14
clone_size: many
cdr3_nt: TGTGCCAGCAGCCAAGATAACGAGGGACGTCGGCAGTTCTTC
cdr3_aa: CASSQDNEGRRQFF

j_call: TRBJ1-1
d_call: -
v_call: TRBV12-3/TRBV12-4
clone_size: many
cdr3_nt: TGTGCCAGCAGTTCCCCCCGGGGGACTAACACTGAAGCTTTCTTT
cdr3_aa: CASSSPRGTNTEAFF

j_call: TRBJ2-7
d_call: -
v_call: TRBV19
clone_size: many
cdr3_nt: TGTGCCAGTAGTCACGGACTCGTTCGGAACGAGCAGTACTTC
cdr3_aa: CASSHGLVRNEQYF

j_call: TRBJ2-1
d_call: TRBD2
v_call: TRBV30
clone_size: few
cdr3_nt: TGTGCCTGGAGTACCGGACTAGGGCGGAATGAGCAGTTCTTC
cdr3_aa: CAWSTGLGRNEQFF

j_call: TRBJ2-7
d_call: -
v_call: TRBV27
clone_size: many
cdr3_nt: TGTGCCAGCAGTCCCCCGGGACCTCCTTACGAGCAGTACTTC
cdr3_aa: CASSPPGPPYEQYF

j_call: TRBJ1-2
d_call: -
v_call: TRBV7-2
clone_size: many
cdr3_nt: TGTGCCAGCACTGACAGCTATGGCTACACCTTC
cdr3_aa: CASTDSYGYTF

j_call: TRBJ2-2
d_call: -
v_call: TRBV6-2/TRBV6-3
clone_size: many
cdr3_nt: TGTGCCAGCAGTTACGGGCGGACCGGGGAGCTGTTTTTT
cdr3_aa: CASSYGRTGELFF

j_call: TRBJ2-2
d_call: TRBD2
v_call: TRBV11-2
clone_size: few
cdr3_nt: TGTGCCAGCAGCTTAGATCCCGGCGGGAGAACCGGGGAGCTGTTTTTT
cdr3_aa: CASSLDPGGRTGELFF

j_call: TRBJ2-3
d_call: -
v_call: TRBV5-4
clone_size: many
cdr3_nt: TGTGCCACAAAAGGGGGGAGCACAGATACGCAGTATTTT
cdr3_aa: CATKGGSTDTQYF

j_call: TRBJ2-2
d_call: TRBD1
v_call: TRBV7-9
clone_size: once
cdr3_nt: TGTGCCAGCAGCTACCCAAAACTACAGGGGCGGACCGAGGAGCTGTTTTTT
cdr3_aa: CASSYPKLQGRTEELFF

j_call: TRBJ1-5
d_call: -
v_call: TRBV25-1
clone_size: -
cdr3_nt: TGTGCCAGCAGTGAATCAATCAGCAATCAGCCCCAGCATTTT
cdr3_aa: CASSESISNQPQHF

j_call: TRBJ2-3
d_call: TRBD2
v_call: TRBV6-4
clone_size: many
cdr3_nt: TGTGCCAGCAGTGACTCGAGCGGGAGCGGCACAGATACGCAGTATTTT
cdr3_aa: CASSDSSGSGTDTQYF

j_call: TRBJ1-3
d_call: -
v_call: TRBV20-1
clone_size: few
cdr3_nt: TGCAGTGCTAGGGATGGCTCGTCTGGAAACACCATATATTTT
cdr3_aa: CSARDGSSGNTIYF

j_call: TRBJ2-3
d_call: TRBD1
v_call: TRBV5-5
clone_size: many
cdr3_nt: TGTGCCAGCAGCGGTACAGGGGAAAGCAACACAGATACGCAGTATTTT
cdr3_aa: CASSGTGESNTDTQYF

j_call: TRBJ2-1
d_call: TRBD2
v_call: TRBV20-1
clone_size: few
cdr3_nt: TGCAGTGCTGCCGGGACTAGCGGGAGCTCTCCCTACAATGAGCAGTTCTTC
cdr3_aa: CSAAGTSGSSPYNEQFF

j_call: TRBJ2-1
d_call: TRBD2
v_call: TRBV25-1
clone_size: -
cdr3_nt: TGTGCCAGCAGTGAAGCGGGAGGCCCCTACAATGAGCAGTTCTTC
cdr3_aa: CASSEAGGPYNEQFF

j_call: TRBJ2-2
d_call: -
v_call: TRBV6-2/TRBV6-3
clone_size: -
cdr3_nt: TGTGCCAGCAGTCACCCAGTGTGGACAACCGGGGAGCTGTTTTTT
cdr3_aa: CASSHPVWTTGELFF

j_call: TRBJ1-1
d_call: TRBD1
v_call: TRBV6-1
clone_size: -
cdr3_nt: TGTGCCAGCAGCCGCGGACAGGGGGCGTTTGACACTGAAGCTTTCTTT
cdr3_aa: CASSRGQGAFDTEAFF

j_call: TRBJ1-1
d_call: -
v_call: TRBV5-1
clone_size: few
cdr3_nt: TGCGCCAGCAGCTTGCTGGGACGGAGGGCCACTGAAGCTTTCTTT
cdr3_aa: CASSLLGRRATEAFF

j_call: TRBJ1-6
d_call: -
v_call: TRBV12-3/TRBV12-4
clone_size: few
cdr3_nt: TGTGCCAGCAGTTTAGGGAAACCCCTCCACTTT
cdr3_aa: CASSLGKPLHF

j_call: TRBJ2-6
d_call: TRBD1
v_call: TRBV12-3/TRBV12-4
clone_size: few
cdr3_nt: TGTGCCAGCAGTTCAGGGGGTTCTGGGGCCAACGTCCTGACTTTC
cdr3_aa: CASSSGGSGANVLTF

j_call: TRBJ2-5
d_call: TRBD2
v_call: TRBV7-3
clone_size: -
cdr3_nt: TGTGCCAGCAGCTCATCACTAGCGGGAGGTCTAGAGACCCAGTACTTC
cdr3_aa: CASSSSLAGGLETQYF

j_call: TRBJ2-7
d_call: -
v_call: TRBV7-2
clone_size: many
cdr3_nt: TGTGCCAGCAGCTTACGGGGATCCGAGCAGTACTTC
cdr3_aa: CASSLRGSEQYF

j_call: TRBJ1-1
d_call: -
v_call: TRBV12-3/TRBV12-4
clone_size: many
cdr3_nt: TGTGCCAGCAGTTTAAGGACATCCACTGAAGCTTTCTTT
cdr3_aa: CASSLRTSTEAFF

j_call: TRBJ2-3
d_call: TRBD2
v_call: TRBV5-5
clone_size: few
cdr3_nt: TGTGCCAGCAGCTTGCCGGGACTAGCGGGAGGGCACACAGATACGCAGTATTTT
cdr3_aa: CASSLPGLAGGHTDTQYF

j_call: TRBJ2-6
d_call: TRBD1
v_call: TRBV12-3/TRBV12-4
clone_size: few
cdr3_nt: TGTGCCAGCAGACTAATCGGGACAGGATACTGGGCCAACGTCCTGACTTTC
cdr3_aa: CASRLIGTGYWANVLTF

j_call: TRBJ2-3
d_call: -
v_call: TRBV11-2
clone_size: -
cdr3_nt: TGTGCCAGCAGCCTATCCTTGACAGACTCCACAGATACGCAGTATTTT
cdr3_aa: CASSLSLTDSTDTQYF

j_call: TRBJ2-1
d_call: TRBD2
v_call: TRBV7-3
clone_size: -
cdr3_nt: TGTGCCAGCAGCCGACTAGCGGGAGGGCATGCTGAGCAGTTCTTC
cdr3_aa: CASSRLAGGHAEQFF

j_call: TRBJ2-1
d_call: TRBD1
v_call: TRBV7-9
clone_size: few
cdr3_nt: TGTGCCAGCAGTCCCCGGGACAGGACCCACAATGAGCAGTTCTTC
cdr3_aa: CASSPRDRTHNEQFF

j_call: TRBJ2-1
d_call: TRBD1
v_call: TRBV4-1
clone_size: few
cdr3_nt: TGCGCCAGCAGCGGACCCCCACAGGGGAGTGAGCAGTTCTTC
cdr3_aa: CASSGPPQGSEQFF

j_call: TRBJ2-5
d_call: -
v_call: TRBV9
clone_size: -
cdr3_nt: TGTGCCAGCAGCCCCTATCTTGGGAGGGAGACCCAGTACTTC
cdr3_aa: CASSPYLGRETQYF

j_call: TRBJ2-1
d_call: -
v_call: TRBV20-1
clone_size: many
cdr3_nt: TGCAGTGCTAGAGATCGGCGGTGGGTAAGAACGAATGAGCAGTTCTTC
cdr3_aa: CSARDRRWVRTNEQFF

j_call: TRBJ1-5
d_call: -
v_call: TRBV6-2/TRBV6-3
clone_size: many
cdr3_nt: TGTGCCAGCAGTTACATGGGGTATCAGCCCCAGCATTTT
cdr3_aa: CASSYMGYQPQHF

j_call: TRBJ2-5
d_call: TRBD1
v_call: TRBV7-3
clone_size: -
cdr3_nt: TGTGCCAGCAGCTTAACCCCGACAGGGGGAGAGACCCAGTACTTC
cdr3_aa: CASSLTPTGGETQYF

j_call: TRBJ1-1
d_call: -
v_call: TRBV18
clone_size: few
cdr3_nt: TGTGCCAGCTCACCGGATTACAGGGCCCGCACTGAAGCTTTCTTT
cdr3_aa: CASSPDYRARTEAFF

j_call: TRBJ2-7
d_call: TRBD2
v_call: TRBV11-2
clone_size: -
cdr3_nt: TGTGCCAGCAGCCGCGGGACTAGCCTTATCTACGAGCAGTACTTC
cdr3_aa: CASSRGTSLIYEQYF

j_call: TRBJ2-3
d_call: -
v_call: TRBV9
clone_size: few
cdr3_nt: TGTGCCAGCAGCGTAGGTAACAGTGGAAGAACAGATACGCAGTATTTT
cdr3_aa: CASSVGNSGRTDTQYF

j_call: TRBJ2-5
d_call: -
v_call: TRBV5-1
clone_size: many
cdr3_nt: TGCGCCAGCAGCCCGGACTCACAAGAGACCCAGTACTTC
cdr3_aa: CASSPDSQETQYF

j_call: TRBJ2-3
d_call: -
v_call: TRBV6-2/TRBV6-3
clone_size: medium-sized
cdr3_nt: TGTGCCAGCAGGACCTCCGGGGGACGCACAGATACGCAGTATTTT
cdr3_aa: CASRTSGGRTDTQYF

j_call: TRBJ2-3
d_call: -
v_call: TRBV7-2
clone_size: -
cdr3_nt: TGTGCCAGCAGCTTAGAAGGGGTCGGTTCAGATACGCAGTATTTT
cdr3_aa: CASSLEGVGSDTQYF

j_call: TRBJ2-5
d_call: -
v_call: TRBV7-9
clone_size: many
cdr3_nt: TGTGCCAGCAGCTTAGCGCAAGAGACCCAGTACTTC
cdr3_aa: CASSLAQETQYF

j_call: TRBJ2-5
d_call: TRBD2
v_call: TRBV27
clone_size: many
cdr3_nt: TGTGCCAGCAGTCCTAACCCTCTAGCGGGAGGGCCAGAGACCCAGTACTTC
cdr3_aa: CASSPNPLAGGPETQYF